This is a list of T cell receptor beta chains from one sample in a study of response to subunit inactivated influenza vaccine. TCRdb re-derived calls from the RT-PCR reads in MiXCR, one entry per CDR3 protein. This table holds around 490,000 distinct CDR3 sequences, 7.5% to 8.5% found once. Specimen: PBMCs from blood, collected around 25 months after vaccination. The receptors originated from a man aged 45 to 70 who received an inactivated influenza vaccine. CDR3s include the opening cysteine and the closing phenylalanine or tryptophan. Fields, in order: V gene, clone size, D gene, J gene, CDR3 protein, CDR3 DNA. A D gene is named only where the DNA matches it firmly. Rows give clone size only sometimes, using once, few, many, or a class for an expanded clone.

TRBV12-3/TRBV12-4	few	-	TRBJ2-7	CASSLIRNAEQYF	TGTGCCAGCAGTCTAATCAGGAACGCCGAGCAGTACTTC
TRBV12-3/TRBV12-4	many	-	TRBJ1-6	CASSLDGDSSPLHF	TGTGCCAGCAGTTTAGACGGGGACTCTTCGCCCCTCCACTTT
TRBV10-3	few	-	TRBJ1-1	CAISGTDFQAFF	TGTGCCATCAGTGGGACAGACTTTCAAGCTTTCTTT
TRBV20-1	-	TRBD1	TRBJ1-2	CSAVPGGVKGGYTF	TGCAGTGCTGTTCCAGGGGGCGTAAAGGGTGGCTACACCTTC
TRBV5-8	-	-	TRBJ1-2	CASSFYGSGYTF	TGTGCCAGCAGCTTTTACGGGTCTGGCTACACCTTC
TRBV3-1	few	-	TRBJ1-1	CASSQVPVLNTEAFF	TGTGCCAGCAGCCAAGTTCCAGTACTGAACACTGAAGCTTTCTTT
TRBV19	many	TRBD1	TRBJ1-2	CASSVDRGRGYGYTF	TGTGCCAGTAGTGTGGACAGGGGGCGCGGCTATGGCTACACCTTC
TRBV7-9	few	-	TRBJ2-1	CASSLPTTQGSNEQFF	TGTGCCAGCAGCTTACCAACCACACAGGGAAGTAATGAGCAGTTCTTC
TRBV6-2/TRBV6-3	many	TRBD1	TRBJ1-1	CASSYYSGQGLRWNTEAFF	TGTGCCAGCAGTTACTACTCGGGACAGGGCCTCCGGTGGAACACTGAAGCTTTCTTT
TRBV5-1	few	-	TRBJ2-2	CASSFTTGELFF	TGCGCCAGCAGTTTTACGACCGGGGAGCTGTTTTTT
TRBV9	few	-	TRBJ1-3	CASSVDIGVGNTIYF	TGTGCCAGCAGCGTAGACATAGGGGTAGGAAACACCATATATTTT
TRBV20-1	few	TRBD2	TRBJ2-7	CSAGGGSEQYF	TGCAGTGCTGGGGGAGGGTCGGAGCAGTACTTC
TRBV5-1	many	-	TRBJ2-5	CASSFNRDSGGETQYF	TGCGCCAGCAGCTTCAACCGGGACTCTGGAGGAGAGACCCAGTACTTC
TRBV6-5	many	TRBD1	TRBJ1-3	CASSFSDRGPRNTIYF	TGTGCCAGCAGTTTTTCCGACAGGGGGCCTAGAAACACCATATATTTT
TRBV10-3	-	-	TRBJ2-7	CAISGPGLNYEQYF	TGTGCCATCAGTGGCCCGGGACTTAACTACGAGCAGTACTTC
TRBV5-1	-	-	TRBJ2-1	CASSLEGLRFF	TGCGCCAGCAGCTTGGAAGGACTTAGGTTCTTC
TRBV7-9	few	TRBD1	TRBJ2-1	CASSLETGILFF	TGTGCCAGCAGCTTGGAGACAGGGATCCTGTTCTTC
TRBV19	-	TRBD1	TRBJ2-5	CASSPGEDRDQETQYF	TGTGCCAGTAGTCCCGGTGAGGACAGGGATCAAGAGACCCAGTACTTC
TRBV4-1	few	-	TRBJ2-3	CASSRTEFTDTQYF	TGCGCCAGCAGCAGAACAGAATTCACAGATACGCAGTATTTT
TRBV29-1	-	TRBD2	TRBJ2-1	CSVASGRAYNEQFF	TGCAGCGTAGCTAGCGGGAGGGCCTACAATGAGCAGTTCTTC
TRBV5-5	many	-	TRBJ2-2	CASSLLDRHTGELFF	TGTGCCAGCAGCTTACTGGACAGACACACCGGGGAGCTGTTTTTT
TRBV5-1	few	TRBD1	TRBJ1-5	CASSLGDSQSNQPQHF	TGCGCCAGCAGCTTGGGGGACAGTCAGAGCAATCAGCCCCAGCATTTT
TRBV29-1	-	TRBD1	TRBJ1-1	CSTRTGNTEAFF	TGCAGCACCCGGACAGGAAACACTGAAGCTTTCTTT
TRBV7-8	few	TRBD2	TRBJ2-3	CASSLVPGLAGGPGADTQYF	TGTGCCAGCAGCTTAGTCCCGGGACTAGCGGGGGGGCCTGGGGCAGATACGCAGTATTTT
TRBV28	few	TRBD1	TRBJ2-7	CASSLPGQGAFEQYF	TGTGCCAGCAGCTTACCGGGACAGGGGGCGTTCGAGCAGTACTTC
TRBV6-5	few	TRBD2	TRBJ2-7	CASSSMGLAGRYEQYF	TGTGCCAGCAGTTCTATGGGACTAGCGGGACGCTACGAGCAGTACTTC
TRBV29-1	few	-	TRBJ1-2	CSGTGDFGYTF	TGCAGCGGTACAGGCGACTTTGGCTACACCTTC
TRBV20-1	-	-	TRBJ1-2	CSPKTHTDGYTF	TGCAGTCCCAAAACCCACACGGATGGCTACACCTTC
TRBV7-8	-	-	TRBJ1-4	CASSGAVGSEKLFF	TGTGCCAGCAGCGGGGCCGTGGGTAGTGAAAAACTGTTTTTT
TRBV10-3	many	-	TRBJ1-5	CATSDTGANQPQHF	TGTGCCACATCCGATACAGGAGCCAATCAGCCCCAGCATTTT
TRBV19	-	-	TRBJ2-2	CASSNGQGELFF	TGTGCCAGTAGTAACGGACAGGGGGAGCTGTTTTTT
TRBV20-1	-	TRBD2	TRBJ2-3	CSLADNADTQYF	TGCAGTCTAGCGGACAACGCAGATACGCAGTATTTT
TRBV5-1	many	TRBD1	TRBJ1-4	CASSGGQANEKLFF	TGCGCCAGCAGCGGGGGACAGGCTAATGAAAAACTGTTTTTT
TRBV11-2	few	-	TRBJ2-5	CASSSTGWETQYF	TGTGCCAGCAGCTCCACAGGGTGGGAGACCCAGTACTTC
TRBV3-1	many	TRBD1	TRBJ2-1	CASSQDWDRGDNEQFF	TGTGCCAGCAGCCAAGATTGGGACAGGGGTGACAATGAGCAGTTCTTC
TRBV12-3/TRBV12-4	-	-	TRBJ1-1	CASSPSTPDAEAFF	TGTGCCAGCAGTCCCTCCACTCCTGACGCTGAAGCTTTCTTT
TRBV6-1	-	-	TRBJ1-3	CASSARAFLSGNTIYF	TGTGCCAGCAGTGCCAGAGCGTTTCTCTCTGGAAACACCATATATTTT
TRBV4-3	-	-	TRBJ2-5	CASAPDGGLTQYF	TGCGCCAGCGCCCCCGACGGGGGATTGACCCAGTACTTC
TRBV7-2	-	-	TRBJ2-1	CASSLQVGVDNEQFF	TGTGCCAGCAGCTTACAGGTGGGGGTTGACAATGAGCAGTTCTTC
TRBV5-1	many	-	TRBJ1-4	CASNAGPNEKLFF	TGCGCCAGCAACGCCGGGCCTAATGAAAAACTGTTTTTT
TRBV6-6	many	-	TRBJ2-7	CASSYASYEQYF	TGTGCCAGCAGTTACGCCTCCTACGAGCAGTACTTC
TRBV5-8	-	TRBD1	TRBJ2-7	CASSPFGGQGAPSREQYF	TGTGCCAGCAGCCCATTCGGGGGACAGGGGGCGCCTTCCCGCGAGCAGTACTTC